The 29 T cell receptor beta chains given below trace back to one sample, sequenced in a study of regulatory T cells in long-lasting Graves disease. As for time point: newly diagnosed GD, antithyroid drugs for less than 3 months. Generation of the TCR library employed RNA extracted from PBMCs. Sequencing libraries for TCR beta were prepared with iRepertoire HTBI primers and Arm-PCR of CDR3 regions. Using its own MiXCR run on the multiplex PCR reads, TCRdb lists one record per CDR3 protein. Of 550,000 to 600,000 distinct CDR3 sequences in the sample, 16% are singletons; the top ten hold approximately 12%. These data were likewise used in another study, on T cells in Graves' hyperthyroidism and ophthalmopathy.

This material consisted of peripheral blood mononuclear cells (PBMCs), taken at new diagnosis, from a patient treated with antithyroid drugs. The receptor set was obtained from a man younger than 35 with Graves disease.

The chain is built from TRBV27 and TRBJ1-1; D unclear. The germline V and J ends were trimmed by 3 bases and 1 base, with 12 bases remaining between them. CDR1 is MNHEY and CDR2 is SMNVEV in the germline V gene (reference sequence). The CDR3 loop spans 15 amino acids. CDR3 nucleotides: TGTGCCAGCAGTTTGGATCAAAACAGGAACACTGAAGCTTTCTTT. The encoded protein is CASSLDQNRNTEAFF.

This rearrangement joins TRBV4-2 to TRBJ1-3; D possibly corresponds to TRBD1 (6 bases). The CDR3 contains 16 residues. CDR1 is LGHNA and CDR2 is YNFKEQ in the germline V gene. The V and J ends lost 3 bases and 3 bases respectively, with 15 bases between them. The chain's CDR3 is CASSQEQGVNGNTIYF. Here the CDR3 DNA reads TGTGCCAGCAGCCAGGAACAGGGAGTCAATGGAAACACCATATATTTT.

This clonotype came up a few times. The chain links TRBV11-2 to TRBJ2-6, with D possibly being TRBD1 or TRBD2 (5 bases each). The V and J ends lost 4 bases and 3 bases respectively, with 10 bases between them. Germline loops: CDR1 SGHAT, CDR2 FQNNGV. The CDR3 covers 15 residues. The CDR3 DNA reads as TGTGCCAGCAGCTCCCCTGGGGGTGGGGCCAACGTCCTGACTTTC. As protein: CASSSPGGGANVLTF.

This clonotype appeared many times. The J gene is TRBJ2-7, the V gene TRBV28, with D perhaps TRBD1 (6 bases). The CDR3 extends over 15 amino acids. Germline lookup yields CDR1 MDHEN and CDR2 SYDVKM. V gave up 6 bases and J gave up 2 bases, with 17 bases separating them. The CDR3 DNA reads TGTGCCAGCAGCACCATCGGGGACAAGACCTACGAGCAGTACTTC. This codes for CASSTIGDKTYEQYF.

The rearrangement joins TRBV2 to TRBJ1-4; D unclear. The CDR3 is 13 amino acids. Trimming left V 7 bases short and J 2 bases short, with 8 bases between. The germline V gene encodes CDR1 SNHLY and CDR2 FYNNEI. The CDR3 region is CASTAFTNEKLFF. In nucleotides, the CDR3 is TGTGCCAGCACCGCTTTCACTAATGAAAAACTGTTTTTT.

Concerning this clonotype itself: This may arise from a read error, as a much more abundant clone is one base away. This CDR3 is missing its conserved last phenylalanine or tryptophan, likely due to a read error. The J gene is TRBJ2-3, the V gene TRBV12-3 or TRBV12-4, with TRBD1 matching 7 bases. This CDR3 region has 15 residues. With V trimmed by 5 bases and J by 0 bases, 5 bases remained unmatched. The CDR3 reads CASSPGQSSTDTQYL. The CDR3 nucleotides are TGTGCCAGCAGTCCGGGACAGTCTAGCACAGATACGCAGTATCTT.

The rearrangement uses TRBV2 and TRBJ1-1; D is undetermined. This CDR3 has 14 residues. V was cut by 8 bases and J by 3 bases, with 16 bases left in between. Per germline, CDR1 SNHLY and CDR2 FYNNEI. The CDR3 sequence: CASRSRARDTEAFF. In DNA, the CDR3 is TGTGCCAGCCGGTCTAGGGCGCGGGACACTGAAGCTTTCTTT.

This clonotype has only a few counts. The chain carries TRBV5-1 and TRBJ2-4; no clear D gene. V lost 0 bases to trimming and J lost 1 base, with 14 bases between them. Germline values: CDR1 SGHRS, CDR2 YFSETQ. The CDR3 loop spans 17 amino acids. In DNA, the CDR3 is TGCGCCAGCAGCTTGGGTCGCCAAGATCTGGCCAAAAACATTCAGTACTTC. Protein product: CASSLGRQDLAKNIQYF.

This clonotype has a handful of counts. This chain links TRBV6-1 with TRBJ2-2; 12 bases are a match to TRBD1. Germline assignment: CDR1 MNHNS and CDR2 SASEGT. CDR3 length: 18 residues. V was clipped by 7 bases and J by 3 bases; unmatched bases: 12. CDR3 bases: TGTGCCAGCACTCCGGGACAGGGGGCCTGGCTCGACACCGGGGAGCTGTTTTTT. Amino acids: CASTPGQGAWLDTGELFF.

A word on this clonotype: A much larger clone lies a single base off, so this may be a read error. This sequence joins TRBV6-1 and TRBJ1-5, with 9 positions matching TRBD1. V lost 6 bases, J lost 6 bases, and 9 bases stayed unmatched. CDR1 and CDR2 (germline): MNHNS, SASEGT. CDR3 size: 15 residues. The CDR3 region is CASSPTGTGFQPQHF. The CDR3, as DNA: TGTGCCAGCAGCCCTACCGGGACAGGGTTTCAGCCCCAGCATTTT.

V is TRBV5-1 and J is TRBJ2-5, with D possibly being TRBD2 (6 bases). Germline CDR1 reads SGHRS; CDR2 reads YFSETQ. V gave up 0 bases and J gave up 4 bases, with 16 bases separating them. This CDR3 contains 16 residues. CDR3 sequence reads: CASSLAGQGGGETQYF. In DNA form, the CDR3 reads TGCGCCAGCAGCTTGGCGGGGCAGGGAGGCGGAGAGACCCAGTACTTC. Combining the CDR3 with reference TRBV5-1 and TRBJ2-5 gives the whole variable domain KAGVTQTPRYLIKTRGQQVTLSCSPISGHRSVSWYQQTPGQGLQFLFEYFSETQRNKGNFPGRFSGRQFSNSRSEMNVSTLELGDSALYLCASSLAGQGGGETQYFGPGTRLLVL.

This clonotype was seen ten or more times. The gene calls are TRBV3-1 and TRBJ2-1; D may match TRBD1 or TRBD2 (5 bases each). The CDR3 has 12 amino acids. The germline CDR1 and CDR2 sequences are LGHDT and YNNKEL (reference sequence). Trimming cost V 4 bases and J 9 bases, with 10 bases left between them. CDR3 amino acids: CASSRYGGEQFF. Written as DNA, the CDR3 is TGTGCCAGCAGCCGCTATGGGGGTGAGCAGTTCTTC.

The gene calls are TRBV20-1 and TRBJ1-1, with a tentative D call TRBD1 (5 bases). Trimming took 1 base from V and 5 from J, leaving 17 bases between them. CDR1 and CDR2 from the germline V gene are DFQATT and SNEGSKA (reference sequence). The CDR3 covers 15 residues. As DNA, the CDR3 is TGCAGTGCTAGAGTCCGGGACCTCGGGGGTACTGAAGCTTTCTTT. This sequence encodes CSARVRDLGGTEAFF.

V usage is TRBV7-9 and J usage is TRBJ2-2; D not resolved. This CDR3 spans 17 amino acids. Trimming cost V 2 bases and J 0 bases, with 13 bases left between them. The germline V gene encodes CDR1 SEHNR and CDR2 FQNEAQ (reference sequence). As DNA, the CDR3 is TGTGCCAGCAGCTTATTTGATAGGACGCCGAACACCGGGGAGCTGTTTTTT. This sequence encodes CASSLFDRTPNTGELFF.

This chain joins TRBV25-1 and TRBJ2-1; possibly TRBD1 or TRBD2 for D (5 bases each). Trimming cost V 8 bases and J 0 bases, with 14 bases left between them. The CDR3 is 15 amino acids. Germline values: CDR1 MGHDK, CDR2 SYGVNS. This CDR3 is CASGWDGSSYNEQFF. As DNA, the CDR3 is TGTGCCAGCGGCTGGGACGGAAGCTCCTACAATGAGCAGTTCTTC.

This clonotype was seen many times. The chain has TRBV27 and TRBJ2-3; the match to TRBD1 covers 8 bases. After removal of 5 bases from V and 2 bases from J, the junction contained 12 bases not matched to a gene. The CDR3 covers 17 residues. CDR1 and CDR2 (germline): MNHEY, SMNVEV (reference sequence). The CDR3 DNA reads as TGTGCCAGCAGTCCGTCCAGGGGGCTGAGTCACACAGATACGCAGTATTTT. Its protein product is CASSPSRGLSHTDTQYF.

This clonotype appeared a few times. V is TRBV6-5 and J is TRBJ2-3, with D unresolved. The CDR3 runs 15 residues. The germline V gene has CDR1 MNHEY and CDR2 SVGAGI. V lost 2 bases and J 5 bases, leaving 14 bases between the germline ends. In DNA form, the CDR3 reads TGTGCCAGCAGTTACACGGTCCCCCCCTTAGATACGCAGTATTTT. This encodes CASSYTVPPLDTQYF.

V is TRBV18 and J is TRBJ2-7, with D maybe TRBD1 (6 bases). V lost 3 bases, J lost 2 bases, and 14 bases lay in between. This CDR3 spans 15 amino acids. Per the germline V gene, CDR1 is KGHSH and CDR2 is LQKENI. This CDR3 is CASSPAGDPAYEQYF. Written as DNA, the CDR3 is TGTGCCAGCTCACCCGCAGGGGACCCCGCCTACGAGCAGTACTTC.

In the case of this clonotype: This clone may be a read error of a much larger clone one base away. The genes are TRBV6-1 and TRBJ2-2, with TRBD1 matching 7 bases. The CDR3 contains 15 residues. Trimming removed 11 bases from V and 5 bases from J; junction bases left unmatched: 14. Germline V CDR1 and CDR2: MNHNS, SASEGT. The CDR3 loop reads CAGCEGQIKTGELFF. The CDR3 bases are TGTGCCGGCTGCGAGGGACAGATAAAAACCGGGGAGCTGTTTTTT.

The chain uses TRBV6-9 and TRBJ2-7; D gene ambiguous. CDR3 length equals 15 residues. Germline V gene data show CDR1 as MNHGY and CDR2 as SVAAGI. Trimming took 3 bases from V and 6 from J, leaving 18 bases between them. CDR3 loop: CASSYRNLAGVEQYF. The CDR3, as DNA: TGTGCCAGCAGTTACCGAAACTTGGCTGGGGTCGAGCAGTACTTC.

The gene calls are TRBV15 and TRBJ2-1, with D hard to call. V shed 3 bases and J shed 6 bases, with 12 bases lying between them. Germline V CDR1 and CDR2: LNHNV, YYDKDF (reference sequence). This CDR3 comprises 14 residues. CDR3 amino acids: CATSSPKGSNEQFF. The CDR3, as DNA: TGTGCCACCAGCAGCCCTAAGGGTTCCAATGAGCAGTTCTTC.

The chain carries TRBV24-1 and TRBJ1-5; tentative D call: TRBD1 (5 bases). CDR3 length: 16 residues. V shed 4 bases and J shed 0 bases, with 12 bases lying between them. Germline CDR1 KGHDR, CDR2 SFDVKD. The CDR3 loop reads CATSDTAGGSNQPQHF. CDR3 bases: TGTGCCACCAGTGACACCGCCGGGGGTAGCAATCAGCCCCAGCATTTT.

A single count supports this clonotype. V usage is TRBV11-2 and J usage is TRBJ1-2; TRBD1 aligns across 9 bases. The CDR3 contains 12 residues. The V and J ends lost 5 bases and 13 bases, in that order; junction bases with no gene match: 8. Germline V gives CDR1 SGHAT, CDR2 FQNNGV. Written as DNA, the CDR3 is TGTGCCAGCAGCGGGGGGACAGGGCGAGTCACCTTC. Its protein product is CASSGGTGRVTF.

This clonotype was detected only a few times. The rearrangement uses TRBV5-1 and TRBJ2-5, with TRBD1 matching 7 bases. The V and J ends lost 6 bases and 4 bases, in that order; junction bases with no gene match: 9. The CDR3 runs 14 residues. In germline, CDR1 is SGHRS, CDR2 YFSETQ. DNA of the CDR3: TGCGCCAGCAAGGAAGGTACAGGGGTAGAGACCCAGTACTTC. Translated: CASKEGTGVETQYF.

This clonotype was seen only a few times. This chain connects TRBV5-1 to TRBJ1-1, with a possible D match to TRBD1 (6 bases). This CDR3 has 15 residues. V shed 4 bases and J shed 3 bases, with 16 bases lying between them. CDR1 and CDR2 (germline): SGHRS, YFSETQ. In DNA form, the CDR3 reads TGCGCCAGCAGCCTATTACAGGGAGGAGACACTGAAGCTTTCTTT. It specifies CASSLLQGGDTEAFF.

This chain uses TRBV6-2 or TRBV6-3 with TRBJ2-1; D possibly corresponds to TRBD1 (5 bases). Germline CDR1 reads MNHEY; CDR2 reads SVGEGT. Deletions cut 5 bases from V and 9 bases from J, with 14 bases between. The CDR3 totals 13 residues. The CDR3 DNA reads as TGTGCCAGCAGTAAATGGCCAGGGATTGAGCAGTTCTTC. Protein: CASSKWPGIEQFF.

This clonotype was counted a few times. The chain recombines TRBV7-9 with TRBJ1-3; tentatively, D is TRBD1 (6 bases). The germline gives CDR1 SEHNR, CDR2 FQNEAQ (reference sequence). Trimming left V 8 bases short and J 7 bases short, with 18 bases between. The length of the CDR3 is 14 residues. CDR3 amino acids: CASGYRARSNTIYF. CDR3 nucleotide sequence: TGTGCCAGCGGCTACAGGGCGAGATCGAACACCATATATTTT. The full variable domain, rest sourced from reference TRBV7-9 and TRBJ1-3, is DTGVSQNPRHKITKRGQNVTFRCDPISEHNRLYWYRQTLGQGPEFLTYFQNEAQLEKSRLLSDRFSAERPKGSFSTLEIQRTEQGDSAMYLCASGYRARSNTIYFGEGSWLTVV.

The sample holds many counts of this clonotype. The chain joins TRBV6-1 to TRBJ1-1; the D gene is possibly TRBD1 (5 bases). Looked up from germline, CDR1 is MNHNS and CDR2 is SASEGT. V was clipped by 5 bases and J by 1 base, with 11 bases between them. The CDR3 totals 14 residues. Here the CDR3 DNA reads TGTGCCAGCAGTAGCAGGGAGACGAACACTGAAGCTTTCTTT. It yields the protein CASSSRETNTEAFF.

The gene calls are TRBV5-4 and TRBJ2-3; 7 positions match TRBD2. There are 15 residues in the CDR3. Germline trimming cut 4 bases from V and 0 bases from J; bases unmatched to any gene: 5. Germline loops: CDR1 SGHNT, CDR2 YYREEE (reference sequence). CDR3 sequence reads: CASSRRTRSTDTQYF. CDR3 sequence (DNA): TGTGCCAGCAGCCGACGGACTAGGAGCACAGATACGCAGTATTTT.